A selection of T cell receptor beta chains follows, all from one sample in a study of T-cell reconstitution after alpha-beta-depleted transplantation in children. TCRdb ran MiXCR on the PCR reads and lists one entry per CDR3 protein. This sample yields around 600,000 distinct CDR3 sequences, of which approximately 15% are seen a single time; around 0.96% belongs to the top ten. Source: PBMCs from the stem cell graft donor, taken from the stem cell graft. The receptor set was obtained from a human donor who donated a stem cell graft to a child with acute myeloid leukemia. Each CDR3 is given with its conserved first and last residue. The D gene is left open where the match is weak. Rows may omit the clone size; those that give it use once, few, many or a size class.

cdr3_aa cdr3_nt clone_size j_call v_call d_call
CASSFQGAGEQFF TGTGCCAGCAGCTTCCAGGGGGCGGGTGAGCAGTTCTTC few TRBJ2-1 TRBV11-2 TRBD1
CASSYSAQGRNNEQFF TGTGCCAGCAGTTACTCCGCTCAGGGGCGTAACAATGAGCAGTTCTTC . TRBJ2-1 TRBV6-5 .
CASSIDRDEQFF TGTGCCAGCAGCATTGACAGGGATGAGCAGTTCTTC many TRBJ2-1 TRBV7-2 TRBD1
CASSDSGSRRGLGGYTF TGTGCCAGCAGTGACTCGGGGTCTCGAAGGGGGCTTGGTGGCTACACCTTC few TRBJ1-2 TRBV6-4 TRBD1
CASSPIGRTGGEKLFF TGTGCCAGCAGTCCTATCGGTCGGACTGGAGGAGAAAAACTGTTTTTT many TRBJ1-4 TRBV6-5 .
CASSPPSEDEQFF TGTGCCAGCAGCCCCCCCAGCGAGGATGAGCAGTTCTTC many TRBJ2-1 TRBV7-9 .
CASSRGLVETQYF TGTGCCAGCAGCCGGGGACTAGTGGAGACCCAGTACTTC few TRBJ2-5 TRBV2 TRBD2
CASSLRDRGRGETQYF TGTGCCAGCAGCTTAAGGGACAGGGGGCGCGGCGAGACCCAGTACTTC few TRBJ2-5 TRBV7-2 TRBD1
CSVFRETQYF TGCAGCGTATTCCGAGAGACCCAGTACTTC many TRBJ2-5 TRBV29-1 .
CASSFNRYYEQYF TGTGCCAGCAGCTTTAACAGATACTACGAGCAGTACTTC many TRBJ2-7 TRBV5-5 .
CASSLGPTGYNEQFF TGTGCCAGCAGCTTAGGACCTACAGGCTACAATGAGCAGTTCTTC . TRBJ2-1 TRBV7-2 .
CASSLVAGLYNEQFF TGTGCCAGCAGTTTAGTAGCGGGGCTCTACAATGAGCAGTTCTTC few TRBJ2-1 TRBV12-3/TRBV12-4 TRBD2
CASRLKGSGANVLTF TGTGCCAGCAGACTTAAGGGCTCTGGGGCCAACGTCCTGACTTTC . TRBJ2-6 TRBV7-8 .
CASSLSTSQVELFF TGTGCCAGCAGTTTAAGTACCTCCCAGGTGGAGCTGTTTTTT few TRBJ2-2 TRBV12-3/TRBV12-4 .
CAIQGQLNQPQHF TGTGCCATCCAGGGACAGTTAAATCAGCCCCAGCATTTT few TRBJ1-5 TRBV10-3 TRBD1
CASGLAYLSGGVNNEQFF TGTGCTAGTGGTTTGGCCTATCTTAGCGGGGGGGTCAACAATGAGCAGTTCTTC many TRBJ2-1 TRBV12-5 TRBD2
CASSRWREGNEQFF TGCGCCAGCAGCCGTTGGCGGGAAGGCAATGAGCAGTTCTTC many TRBJ2-1 TRBV4-3 .
CASRLARGANTGELFF TGTGCAAGTCGCTTAGCCCGAGGGGCGAACACCGGGGAGCTGTTTTTT . TRBJ2-2 TRBV12-2 .
CSARTSGGFTGELFF TGCAGTGCCCGGACTAGCGGGGGTTTCACCGGGGAGCTGTTTTTT . TRBJ2-2 TRBV20-1 TRBD2
CSVGQGRMNTEAFF TGCAGCGTTGGACAGGGAAGGATGAACACTGAAGCTTTCTTT many TRBJ1-1 TRBV29-1 TRBD1
CASSPGDRGNQPQHF TGCGCCAGCAGTCCTGGGGACAGGGGCAATCAGCCCCAGCATTTT . TRBJ1-5 TRBV5-1 TRBD1
CASSQGVRRETQYF TGTGCCAGCAGCCAAGGGGTACGCAGAGAGACCCAGTACTTC . TRBJ2-5 TRBV13 .
CASSYSPTGEEKLFF TGTGCCAGCAGTTACTCCCCGACAGGGGAGGAAAAACTGTTTTTT . TRBJ1-4 TRBV6-5 TRBD1
CSVTTSGREQFF TGCAGTGTCACAACTAGCGGAAGGGAGCAGTTCTTC many TRBJ2-1 TRBV20-1 TRBD2
CASSFTGGPYEQYF TGTGCCAGCAGTTTTACAGGCGGACCCTACGAGCAGTACTTC once TRBJ2-7 TRBV27 .
CSASWQGAYNEQFF TGCAGTGCTAGTTGGCAGGGGGCCTACAATGAGCAGTTCTTC few TRBJ2-1 TRBV20-1 TRBD1
CASSFGGLREQFF TGTGCCAGCAGTTTCGGGGGTCTGCGTGAGCAGTTCTTC many TRBJ2-1 TRBV12-3/TRBV12-4 .
CASSYAQGYEQYF TGTGCCAGCAGTTACGCACAGGGCTACGAGCAGTACTTC many TRBJ2-7 TRBV6-5 .
CASSPRGTPYEQYF TGTGCCAGCAGCCCCCGCGGGACACCCTACGAGCAGTACTTC . TRBJ2-7 TRBV6-1 .
CASSLEGGLNTEAFF TGCGCCAGCAGCTTGGAGGGCGGGCTGAACACTGAAGCTTTCTTT many TRBJ1-1 TRBV5-1 .
CASSLTESRGDTQYF TGTGCCAGCAGCTTAACGGAGTCCCGGGGAGATACGCAGTATTTT . TRBJ2-3 TRBV7-3 .
CASSQDWSGGYTGELFF TGTGCCAGCAGCCAAGATTGGAGCGGGGGTTACACCGGGGAGCTGTTTTTT few TRBJ2-2 TRBV4-2 TRBD2
CASSSRELATNEKLFF TGCGCCAGCAGCTCGCGGGAGCTAGCAACTAATGAAAAACTGTTTTTT . TRBJ1-4 TRBV5-1 .
CASTLDALPNSPLHF TGCGCCAGCACCTTGGACGCGCTTCCTAATTCACCCCTCCACTTT many TRBJ1-6 TRBV5-1 .
CASSPTSWPRAYEQYF TGTGCCAGCAGCCCAACCAGTTGGCCGAGGGCCTACGAGCAGTACTTC few TRBJ2-7 TRBV7-2 .
CASSLGGSSGGEQFF TGTGCCAGCAGCTTAGGAGGGTCGTCCGGAGGTGAGCAGTTCTTC few TRBJ2-1 TRBV13 .
CASGLAASNTGELFF TGCGCCAGCGGCCTAGCGGCATCGAACACCGGGGAGCTGTTTTTT few TRBJ2-2 TRBV5-1 TRBD2
CSARDDRGPYNEQFF TGCAGTGCTAGAGATGATCGGGGACCCTACAATGAGCAGTTCTTC many TRBJ2-1 TRBV20-1 .
CASSVVSGLADQETQYF TGTGCCAGCAGCGTAGTTTCGGGACTAGCGGACCAAGAGACCCAGTACTTC many TRBJ2-5 TRBV9 TRBD2
CAWSQGGAWSYEQYF TGTGCCTGGAGTCAGGGCGGGGCATGGTCCTACGAGCAGTACTTC few TRBJ2-7 TRBV30 .
CSARAGTGLFNEQFF TGCAGTGCTAGAGCCGGGACAGGGCTTTTCAATGAGCAGTTCTTC . TRBJ2-1 TRBV20-1 TRBD1
CASSYRLAGGDEQFF TGTGCCAGCAGTTACAGACTAGCGGGGGGGGATGAGCAGTTCTTC many TRBJ2-1 TRBV6-5 TRBD2
CASSQSRTSPLHF TGTGCCAGCAGCCAATCCCGGACCTCACCCCTCCACTTT once TRBJ1-6 TRBV3-1 .
CASSQDLDGDEQYF TGCGCCAGCAGCCAAGATCTCGATGGGGACGAGCAGTACTTC few TRBJ2-7 TRBV4-3 .
CASSLVPPNYGYTF TGTGCCAGCAGCTTAGTACCCCCTAACTATGGCTACACCTTC many TRBJ1-2 TRBV7-2 .